The T cell receptor beta chain described here comes from a study of blood T cell repertoires in COVID-19. The germline V gene encodes CDR1 SGHTA and CDR2 FQGNSA. Trimming stripped 5 bases from V and 3 bases from J, with 18 bases between. There are 16 residues in the CDR3. Data came from immunoSEQ multiplex PCR; TCRdb stores just in-frame clones and leaves some out. There are 110,000 to 150,000 clones in the sample; 70% to 90% occur only once, and 7% to 10% lies in the top ten. The chain is built from TRBV7-2 and TRBJ2-3; possibly TRBD2 for D (7 bases). The TCR was taken from a woman between 55 and 75 years old with acute or convalescent COVID-19. Sequencing was carried out using peripheral blood. The CDR3 sequence is CASSGPGGQSTDTQYF. CDR3 coding DNA: TGTGCCAGCAGCGGCCCGGGGGGCCAGTCAACAGATACGCAGTATTTT.